Included here is one T cell receptor (beta chain) sequence, with context. As yet, its antigen is unknown. This record belongs to a study of T cell repertoires in ileal Crohn's disease. For the study at large: About 36% were active smokers at surgery; median disease duration was roughly 8 years. Whole-study findings and limits: Clonal expansions were more frequent in active smokers than non-smokers at surgery. Mucosal expansions were suggested to be mainly CD8 T cells.

This sample's time point: neoterminal ileum biopsy at postoperative endoscopy, about 6 months after surgery. Repertoires were generated with immunoSEQ multiplex PCR, while TCRdb's copy carries only in-frame clones and drops some. The table has more than 10,000 clones, about 70% seen once. The germline CDR1 and CDR2 sequences are MNHEY and SMNVEV (reference sequence). Trimming took off 2 bases at V and 4 bases at J, with 11 bases between the two ends. The CDR3 extends over 14 amino acids. The TCR originated in an adult with Crohn's disease. Material for sequencing was ileal tissue. This chain uses TRBV27 with TRBJ1-2; tentatively, D is TRBD1 (6 bases). The CDR3 DNA reads TGTGCCAGCAGTTTACAGGGGCGGTTCTATGGCTACACCTTC. It encodes CASSLQGRFYGYTF.